This entry lists 9 T cell receptor beta chains sequenced from one sample in a study of blood T cell repertoires in COVID-19. The method was immunoSEQ multiplex PCR; TCRdb's version includes in-frame clones alone and lacks a portion of them. The table lists tens of thousands of clones, 85% of them singletons. Sequencing input: peripheral blood. These receptors all stem from a man older than 75 with acute or convalescent COVID-19.

This chain connects TRBV27 to TRBJ2-7; TRBD1 matches at 7 bases. The trim removed 0 bases at V and 2 bases at J, leaving 1 base unmatched. CDR3 length: 14 amino acids. The germline V gene encodes CDR1 MNHEY and CDR2 SMNVEV (reference sequence). CDR3: CASSLSGQTYEQYF. For the CDR3, the DNA is TGTGCCAGCAGTTTATCGGGACAGACCTACGAGCAGTACTTC.

The genes are TRBV28 and TRBJ1-5; 11 bases map to TRBD1. Trimming at V came to 5 bases and at J to 6 bases, leaving 9 bases not matched to a gene. CDR1 MDHEN and CDR2 SYDVKM come from the germline V gene. CDR3 length: 16 residues. The CDR3, as DNA: TGTGCCAGCAGTCCCCCGGACAGGGGGCGAGTTCAGCCCCAGCATTTT. Translated: CASSPPDRGRVQPQHF. Supplemented by reference TRBV28 and TRBJ1-5, the full variable domain reads DVKVTQSSRYLVKRTGEKVFLECVQDMDHENMFWYRQDPGLGLRLIYFSYDVKMKEKGDIPEGYSVSREKKERFSLILESASTNQTSMYLCASSPPDRGRVQPQHFGDGTRLSIL.

The chain recombines TRBV19 with TRBJ1-3, with D perhaps matching TRBD1 (6 bases). CDR3 length equals 15 residues. The V end was cut by 10 bases, the J end by 0 bases, with 16 bases between. CDR1 and CDR2 from the germline V gene are LNHDA and SQIVND (reference sequence). The CDR3 region has the DNA TGTGCCACCTTTCCAGGGGCCAGCTCTGGAAACACCATATATTTT. Protein sequence: CATFPGASSGNTIYF.

The V and J genes are TRBV6-6 and TRBJ1-6, with unresolved D. Germline V gene lookup returns CDR1 MNHNY and CDR2 SVGAGI (reference sequence). Between the trimmed V and J ends, which lost 6 bases and 8 bases, there was a span of 8 bases. The CDR3 loop spans 12 amino acids. The CDR3 DNA reads as TGTGCCAGCAGAGCCCGGGATTCACCCCTCCACTTT. Amino acid sequence: CASRARDSPLHF.

The chain joins TRBV7-2 to TRBJ2-3; possibly TRBD2 for D (5 bases). V dropped 1 base and J dropped 0 bases, with 11 bases sitting between them. The CDR3 has 16 amino acids. From germline, CDR1 is SGHTA and CDR2 FQGNSA. CDR3 in amino acids: CASSLESGTSTDTQYF. The DNA for the CDR3 is TGTGCCAGCAGCTTAGAAAGCGGAACTAGCACAGATACGCAGTATTTT.

This rearrangement joins TRBV5-6 to TRBJ2-5; 9 positions agree with TRBD1. V lost 4 bases to trimming and J lost 2 bases; unmatched junction nucleotides: 6. The CDR3 has 15 amino acids. CDR1 and CDR2 (germline): SGHDT, YYEEEE. CDR3 loop: CASSPTGQGQETQYF. The CDR3 DNA follows: TGTGCCAGCAGCCCAACGGGACAGGGACAAGAGACCCAGTACTTC.

J is TRBJ2-2 and V is TRBV7-8, with a possible D match to TRBD1 (5 bases). Germline V CDR1 and CDR2: SGHVS, FQNEAQ. The CDR3 covers 14 residues. V lost 5 bases and J 5 bases, leaving 12 bases between the germline ends. The CDR3 DNA is TGTGCCAGCAGCCCAAGGACAATTACCGGGGAGCTGTTTTTT. Translating gives CASSPRTITGELFF.

The CDR3 spells CASSLKGAGTGELFF. CDR3 bases: TGTGCCAGCAGCTTAAAAGGGGCCGGGACCGGGGAGCTGTTTTTT. V gene TRBV7-9 combines with J gene TRBJ2-2; D is perhaps TRBD1 (5 bases). The CDR3 loop spans 15 amino acids. Germline CDR1 SEHNR, CDR2 FQNEAQ (reference sequence). Trimming removed 2 bases at V and 5 bases at J, with 12 bases between. The full variable domain, completed using reference TRBV7-9 and TRBJ2-2, is DTGVSQNPRHKITKRGQNVTFRCDPISEHNRLYWYRQTLGQGPEFLTYFQNEAQLEKSRLLSDRFSAERPKGSFSTLEIQRTEQGDSAMYLCASSLKGAGTGELFFGEGSRLTVL.

This sequence joins TRBV30 and TRBJ2-3, with 9 bases aligning to TRBD1. Trimming removed 3 bases from V and 3 bases from J; junction bases left unmatched: 7. Germline-derived CDR1 and CDR2 are GTSNPN and SVGIG (reference sequence). The CDR3 has 15 amino acids. The CDR3 protein is CAWRAPGQGTDTQYF. The CDR3 coding sequence is TGTGCCTGGAGGGCACCGGGACAGGGAACAGATACGCAGTATTTT.